These 22 T cell receptor beta chains originate from one sample sequenced in a study of early T cells in non-severe SARS-CoV-2 infection. TCRdb independently ran MiXCR on the 5' RACE reads; one entry per CDR3 protein. The repertoire holds tens of thousands of distinct CDR3 sequences, approximately 7.9% seen once, with around 12% in the top ten. The specimen comprised whole blood, sampled at baseline. The receptors stem from an adult who was a healthcare worker with PCR-confirmed SARS-CoV-2 infection or an uninfected control (not recorded which).

At least ten counts were recorded for this clonotype. The chain combines TRBV30 with TRBJ1-5; no clear D gene. CDR1 and CDR2 (germline): GTSNPN, SVGIG (reference sequence). This CDR3 contains 14 residues. V dropped 0 bases and J dropped 4 bases, with 10 bases sitting between them. CDR3 nucleotide sequence: TGTGCCTGGAGTGTATTGGCGGATAATCAGCCCCAGCATTTT. Translated: CAWSVLADNQPQHF.

This clonotype was counted many times. The genes are TRBV5-1 and TRBJ2-3, with D perhaps TRBD1 (5 bases). V was shortened by 6 bases and J by 2 bases, with 13 bases between the two germline ends. Germline-derived CDR1 and CDR2 are SGHRS and YFSETQ. This CDR3 has 14 residues. The CDR3 loop is CASNQGLVTDTQYF. The DNA of the CDR3 is TGCGCCAGCAACCAGGGTTTGGTCACAGATACGCAGTATTTT.

This clonotype has just a few counts. The chain carries TRBV6-5 and TRBJ1-6; tentatively, D is TRBD1 (5 bases). Looked up from germline, CDR1 is MNHEY and CDR2 is SVGAGI. Trimming cost V 4 bases and J 7 bases, with 11 bases left between them. The CDR3 has 14 amino acids. The CDR3 bases are TGTGCCAGCAGTTTTCGAGGGGACAATTCACCCCTCCACTTT. This encodes CASSFRGDNSPLHF.

This clonotype was observed a handful of times. V is TRBV12-3 or TRBV12-4 and J is TRBJ1-1, with D possibly being TRBD1 (5 bases). Between the trimmed V and J ends, which lost 1 base and 1 base, there was a span of 7 bases. This CDR3 is built from 14 residues. The CDR3 nucleotides read TGTGCCAGCAGTTTAGGGGGCGGGAACACTGAAGCTTTCTTT. Residues: CASSLGGGNTEAFF.

This clonotype has more than one count but fewer than ten. The chain joins TRBV7-2 to TRBJ1-5; D is possibly TRBD1 (6 bases). The V and J ends lost 6 bases and 2 bases respectively, with 14 bases between them. Germline V lookup: CDR1 SGHTA, CDR2 FQGNSA. The CDR3 is 15 amino acids. CDR3 amino acids: CASSVGGLGNQPQHF. The CDR3 bases are TGTGCCAGCAGTGTAGGGGGTCTGGGCAATCAGCCCCAGCATTTT.

J is TRBJ2-5 and V is TRBV10-3; 7 bases map to TRBD2. Trimming at V came to 4 bases and at J to 0 bases, leaving 8 bases not matched to a gene. Per the germline V gene, CDR1 is ENHRY and CDR2 is SYGVKD. The CDR3 totals 16 residues. CDR3 nucleotide sequence: TGTGCCATCAGTGCCCCAGCGGGGCCGAACCAAGAGACCCAGTACTTC. This translates into CAISAPAGPNQETQYF.

This clonotype occurred a few times. This sequence joins TRBV6-1 and TRBJ2-1; TRBD2 is a possible D gene (6 bases). Germline lookup yields CDR1 MNHNS and CDR2 SASEGT. V was clipped by 6 bases and J by 9 bases, with 12 bases between them. This CDR3 has 12 amino acids. The CDR3: CASRGLGGEQFF. CDR3 bases: TGTGCCAGCAGGGGGCTGGGGGGTGAGCAGTTCTTC.

This clonotype showed up many times. The gene calls are TRBV28 and TRBJ2-3; D is possibly TRBD2 (6 bases). The CDR3 is 17 residues long. Germline V lookup: CDR1 MDHEN, CDR2 SYDVKM. The V gene lost 6 bases and the J gene lost 0 bases, with 19 bases spanning the gap. The CDR3 loop is CASSPGWRGPSTDTQYF. The DNA of the CDR3 is TGTGCCAGCAGCCCCGGATGGCGGGGTCCTAGCACAGATACGCAGTATTTT.

This clonotype has only a few counts. The V and J genes are TRBV20-1 and TRBJ2-7; 8 bases agree with TRBD2. This CDR3 has 14 amino acids. Germline CDR1 reads DFQATT; CDR2 reads SNEGSKA (reference sequence). V was pared by 6 bases and J by 4 bases, with 11 bases of the junction left unmatched. The CDR3 bases are TGCAGTGCGCAGCAGGGCGGGGGGACGTACGAGCAGTACTTC. Translated: CSAQQGGGTYEQYF.

This clonotype was observed many times. The chain has TRBV29-1 and TRBJ1-1, with a weak D call TRBD1 (5 bases). Germline CDR1 and CDR2: SQVTM and ANQGSEA. The CDR3 runs to 12 residues. V dropped 4 bases and J dropped 6 bases, with 12 bases sitting between them. CDR3 loop: CSVGRGRAEAFF. In DNA, the CDR3 is TGCAGCGTTGGGAGGGGTCGGGCTGAAGCTTTCTTT.

Many counts were recorded for this clonotype. V and J are TRBV4-2 and TRBJ2-3; 9 bases are shared with TRBD2. The V gene's germline CDR1 is LGHNA and CDR2 YNFKEQ. V lost 4 bases to trimming and J lost 0 bases; unmatched junction nucleotides: 8. The CDR3 is 17 amino acids. The CDR3 region is CASSPGASGVSTDTQYF. The CDR3 nucleotides read TGTGCCAGCAGCCCTGGGGCTAGCGGGGTTAGCACAGATACGCAGTATTTT.

V usage is TRBV21-1 and J usage is TRBJ2-5; TRBD1 is taken as the D call from the table, unchecked against the DNA. TRBV21-1 is given as a pseudogene. The CDR3 runs 19 residues. The CDR3 nucleotides are TGTGCCAGCAGCACTTTCGACCCGGACGGCACACTTCGCCAAGAGACCCAGTACTTC. This gives the protein CASSTFDPDGTLRQETQYF.

This clonotype was counted only a few times. The CDR3 sequence is CSVFRDHNTGELFF. For the CDR3, the DNA is TGCAGCGTTTTCCGGGACCACAACACCGGGGAGCTGTTTTTT. The J gene is TRBJ2-2, the V gene TRBV29-1; perhaps D is TRBD1 or TRBD2 (5 bases each). CDR3 length: 14 residues. CDR1 and CDR2 from the germline V gene are SQVTM and ANQGSEA. V lost 5 bases to trimming and J lost 2 bases, with 12 bases between them.

This clonotype turned up a few times. The chain employs TRBV27 and TRBJ2-3; TRBD2 matches at 12 bases. V dropped 5 bases and J dropped 0; count of bases not matched to a gene: 6. Germline assignment: CDR1 MNHEY and CDR2 SMNVEV (reference sequence). The CDR3 length is 17 residues. CDR3 nucleotide sequence: TGTGCCAGCAGTCGGCGGACTAGCGGGGCTAGCACAGATACGCAGTATTTT. Its translation: CASSRRTSGASTDTQYF.

This clonotype was counted only a few times. V is TRBV6-6 and J is TRBJ2-3; perhaps D is TRBD1 or TRBD2 (5 bases each). Per germline, CDR1 MNHNY and CDR2 SVGAGI (reference sequence). CDR3 length: 16 amino acids. Trimming took 2 bases from V and 4 from J, leaving 16 bases between them. CDR3 amino acids: CASSYREGVVADTQYF. For the CDR3, the DNA is TGTGCCAGCAGTTACCGGGAAGGGGTGGTGGCAGATACGCAGTATTTT.

This clonotype has only a few counts. The CDR3 reads CATQTLLAGGRNTQYF. DNA for the CDR3: TGTGCCACCCAAACACTACTAGCGGGGGGGCGAAATACGCAGTATTTT. The chain has TRBV7-2 and TRBJ2-3; 13 bases are a match to TRBD2. J lost 7 bases, V lost 10 bases, and 14 bases had no gene match. This CDR3 is built from 16 residues. Germline assignment: CDR1 SGHTA and CDR2 FQGNSA.

There are many counts of this clonotype. The rearrangement links TRBV4-1 to TRBJ2-7; D is possibly TRBD1 (6 bases). Trimming cost V 3 bases and J 2 bases, with 17 bases left between them. This CDR3 region has 16 residues. CDR1 is MGHRA and CDR2 is YSYEKL in the germline V gene. This CDR3 is CASSQDTGPITYEQYF. The CDR3, as DNA: TGCGCCAGCAGCCAGGATACAGGGCCCATAACCTACGAGCAGTACTTC.

In this sample, this clonotype turned up a few times. The V gene is TRBV6-5, the J gene TRBJ2-5, with a weak D call TRBD2 (6 bases). Trimming removed 9 bases from V and 2 bases from J, with 13 bases in between. CDR1 MNHEY and CDR2 SVGAGI come from the germline V gene. The CDR3 has 13 amino acids. CDR3 sequence (DNA): TGTGCCAGTTTCAGGCGGGAACAAGAGACCCAGTACTTC. Protein product: CASFRREQETQYF.

This clonotype has a handful of counts. The J gene is TRBJ2-7, the V gene TRBV7-6; perhaps TRBD2 as D (5 bases). From germline, CDR1 is SGHVS and CDR2 FNYEAQ. CDR3 size: 15 residues. V lost 1 base and J 3 bases, leaving 13 bases between the germline ends. Written as DNA, the CDR3 is TGTGCCAGCAGCTTAGGAGGGTTGGAAGGCTACGAGCAGTACTTC. It encodes CASSLGGLEGYEQYF.

This clonotype occurred many times. V is TRBV27 and J is TRBJ2-7, with 8 bases aligning to TRBD1. This CDR3 has 15 residues. Trimming at V came to 0 bases and at J to 2 bases, leaving 3 bases not matched to a gene. CDR1 and CDR2 (germline): MNHEY, SMNVEV (reference sequence). This chain's CDR3 is CASSLSGRGPYEQYF. Written as DNA, the CDR3 is TGTGCCAGCAGTTTATCTGGCAGGGGGCCCTACGAGCAGTACTTC.

This clonotype was counted a few times. CDR3 in DNA: TGCAGTGCTAGGTCGGGAGAGACCGAGCAGTACTTC. Amino acid sequence: CSARSGETEQYF. The rearrangement uses TRBV20-1 and TRBJ2-7; D is possibly TRBD2 (6 bases). Germline values: CDR1 DFQATT, CDR2 SNEGSKA (reference sequence). This CDR3 is 12 amino acids long. V shed 3 bases and J shed 6 bases, with 12 bases lying between them.

A note on this clonotype: An end of the junction differs from the germline gene, which may be a read error. The chain links TRBV7-6 to TRBJ1-1, with D possibly being TRBD1 (6 bases). CDR1 is SGHVS and CDR2 is FNYEAQ in the germline V gene. This CDR3 has 9 amino acids. For the CDR3, the DNA is TGTGCCAGCAGCTCCGACAGGTCCTTT. Translating gives CASSSDRSF.